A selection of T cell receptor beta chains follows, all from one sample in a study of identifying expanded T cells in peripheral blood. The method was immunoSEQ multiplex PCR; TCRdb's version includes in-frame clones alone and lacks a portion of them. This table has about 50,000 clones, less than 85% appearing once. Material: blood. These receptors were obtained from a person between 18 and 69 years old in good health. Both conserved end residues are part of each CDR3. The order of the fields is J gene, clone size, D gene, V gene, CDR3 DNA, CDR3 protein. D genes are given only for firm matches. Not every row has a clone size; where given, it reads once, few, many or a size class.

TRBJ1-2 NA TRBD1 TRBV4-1 TGCGCCAGCAGCCAAACAGGGGTCGGGGGCTATAGCTACACCTTC CASSQTGVGGYSYTF
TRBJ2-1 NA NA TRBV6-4 TGTGCCAGCTTTGGGCAAACAGGAATGGATGAGCAGTTCTTC CASFGQTGMDEQFF
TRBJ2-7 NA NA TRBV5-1 TGCGCCAGCAGCTTGGGGCCGGTGAGTCTCTCCTTTACCTACGAGCAGTACTTC CASSLGPVSLSFTYEQYF
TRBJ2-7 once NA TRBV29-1 TGCAGCGTGATCGGGGGCTACGAGCAGTACTTC CSVIGGYEQYF
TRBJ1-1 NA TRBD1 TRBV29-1 TGCAGCGTAGTAGGGGGACAGGGGAGCGAAGCTTTCTTT CSVVGGQGSEAFF
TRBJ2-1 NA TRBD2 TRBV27 TGTGCCAGCAGTTTACGGGCTAGCGGCTCCTACAATGAGCAGTTCTTC CASSLRASGSYNEQFF
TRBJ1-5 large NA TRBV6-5 TGTGCCACCAAAAAGGGACCTAACCAGCATTTT CATKKGPNQHF
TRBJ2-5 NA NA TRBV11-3 TGTGCCAGCAGCTTAGTTGCTACAGGGAAGGAGACCCAGTACTTC CASSLVATGKETQYF
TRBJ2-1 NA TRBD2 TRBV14 TGTGCCAGCAGCCAAGAAGGACTAGTGGTCTTTGAGGAGCAGTTCTTC CASSQEGLVVFEEQFF
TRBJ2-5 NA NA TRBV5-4 TGTGCCAGCAGCTTCGGCTGGCGCCAAGAGACCCAGTACTTC CASSFGWRQETQYF
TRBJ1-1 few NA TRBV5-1 TGCGCCAGCAGCTCGGGACACCAGAACACTGAAGCTTTCTTT CASSSGHQNTEAFF
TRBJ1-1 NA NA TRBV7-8 TGTGCCAGCAAGGAACATCTGAACACTGAAGCTTTCTTT CASKEHLNTEAFF
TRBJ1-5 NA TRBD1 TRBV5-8 TGTGCCAGCAGCCCCTGGACAGGGGTCAATCAGCCCCAGCATTTT CASSPWTGVNQPQHF
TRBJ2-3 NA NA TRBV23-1 TGCGCCAGCAGTCAAGAGAGTCAGATCACAGATACGCAGTATTTT CASSQESQITDTQYF
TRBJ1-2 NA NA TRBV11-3 TGTGCCAGCAGCTTAAGTTCCCGGCGGGGCTACACCTTC CASSLSSRRGYTF
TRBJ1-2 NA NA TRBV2 TGTGCCAGCCCGAGAAAGTCTGTCTATGGCTACACCTTC CASPRKSVYGYTF
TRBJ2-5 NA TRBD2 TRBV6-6 TGTGCCAGCAGGAGTAGCGGGGGGGGCCAAGAGACCCAGTACTTC CASRSSGGGQETQYF
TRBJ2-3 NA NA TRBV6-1 TGTGCCAGCATGGGTACCGATGCGCTAACAGATACGCAGTATTTT CASMGTDALTDTQYF
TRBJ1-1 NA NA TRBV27 TGTGCCAGCAGTTCTCGACAGGCGTCCGAACCTGTGAACACTGAAGCTTTCTTT CASSSRQASEPVNTEAFF
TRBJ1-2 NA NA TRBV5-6 TGTGCCAGCAGCCTAGTCGCCGGGAGAGCTAACTATGGCTACACCTTC CASSLVAGRANYGYTF
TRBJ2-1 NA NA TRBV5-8 TGTGCCAGCCTATGGGGTTCCTACAATGAGCAGTTCTTC CASLWGSYNEQFF
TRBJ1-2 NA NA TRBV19 TGTGCCAGTAGCCCCACCCCGATCCCGGGGCTTGGTGGCTACACCTTC CASSPTPIPGLGGYTF
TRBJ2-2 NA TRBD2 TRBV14 TGTGCCAGCAGCCAACAAACTAGCGGCACCGGGGAGCTGTTTTTT CASSQQTSGTGELFF
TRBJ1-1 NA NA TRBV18 TGTGCCAGCTCACGTCAGGAGATGAACACTGAAGCTTTCTTT CASSRQEMNTEAFF
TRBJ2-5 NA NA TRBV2 TGTGCCAGCAGTGAACGGAGCGTGCAGACCCAGTACTTC CASSERSVQTQYF
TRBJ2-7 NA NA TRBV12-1 TGTGCCAGCAGCTTTGAGTGGGAGGGGACCTACGAGCAGTACTTC CASSFEWEGTYEQYF
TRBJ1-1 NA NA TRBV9 TGTGCCAGCAGCGTAGCCTCGGACAGTAGGGTCGAAGCTTTCTTT CASSVASDSRVEAFF
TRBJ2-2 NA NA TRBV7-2 TGTGCCAGCAGCTCCGGTCAGATCACCGGGGAGCTGTTTTTT CASSSGQITGELFF
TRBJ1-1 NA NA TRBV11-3 TGTGCCAGCAGCTTAGGGATACGGGCGACCACTGAAGCTTTCTTT CASSLGIRATTEAFF
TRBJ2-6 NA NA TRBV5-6 TGTGCCAGCAGGTTTCTGAGCTACCGCTCTGGGGCCAACGTCCTGACTTTC CASRFLSYRSGANVLTF
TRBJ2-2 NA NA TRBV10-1 TGCGCCAGCAGCGGCGGGCAGGGAATAACCGGGGAGCTGTTTTTT CASSGGQGITGELFF
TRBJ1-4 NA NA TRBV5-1 TGCGCCAGCAGCTTGCGAGTCGGGGAAAAACTGTTTTTT CASSLRVGEKLFF
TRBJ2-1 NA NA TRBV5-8 TGTGCCAGCAGCTACGGACTCCCTCATTGGGATGAGCAGTTCTTC CASSYGLPHWDEQFF
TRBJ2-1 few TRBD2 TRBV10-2 TGCGCCAGCATGAAAAGCGGGAGTTTCCATGAGCAGTTCTTC CASMKSGSFHEQFF
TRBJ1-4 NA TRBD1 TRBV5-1 TGCGCCAGCAGCTTGGTAGGGGGCAAGGAGGAAAAACTGTTTTTT CASSLVGGKEEKLFF
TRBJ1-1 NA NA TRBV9 TGTGCCAGCAGCGCTGAGGACTTGAACACTGAAGCTTTCTTT CASSAEDLNTEAFF
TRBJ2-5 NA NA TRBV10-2 TGCGCCAGCAGTGATGGGGGTCTATCCCTCCAAGAGACCCAGTACTTC CASSDGGLSLQETQYF
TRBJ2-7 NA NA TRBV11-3 TGTGCCAGCAGCTTAGGCGAGGGGATCTCCTACGAGCAGTACTTC CASSLGEGISYEQYF
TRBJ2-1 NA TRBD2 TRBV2 TGTGCCAGCACCGGACTAGCGGGGGGCCCTAATGAGCAGTTCTTC CASTGLAGGPNEQFF
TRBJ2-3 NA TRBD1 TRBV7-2 TGTGCCAGCAGCACCCCAGCCGGGACAGGGAATACAGATACGCAGTATTTT CASSTPAGTGNTDTQYF
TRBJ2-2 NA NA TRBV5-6 TGTGCCAGCGGCTGGGAGGCCGGGGAGCTGTTTTTT CASGWEAGELFF
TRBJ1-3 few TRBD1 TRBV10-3 TGTGCCATCAGTGACGTTTATTCCAGGGGGGACACCATATATTTT CAISDVYSRGDTIYF
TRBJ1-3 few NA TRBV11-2 TGTGCCAGCAGCTTAGACAAGGGAAACACCATATATTTT CASSLDKGNTIYF
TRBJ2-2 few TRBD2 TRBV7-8 TGTGCCAGCAGCTTAGGAATCAGGGAGGGCGGGGAGCTGTTTTTT CASSLGIREGGELFF
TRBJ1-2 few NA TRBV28 TGTGCCAGCAGTCCCAGTAGCGGGTATGGCTACACCTTC CASSPSSGYGYTF
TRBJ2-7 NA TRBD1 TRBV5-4 TGTGCCAGCAGCTCGACAGGGTCGAGTTCCTACGAGCAGTACTTC CASSSTGSSSYEQYF